This T cell receptor beta chain was observed in a study of CD8 T cells in ankylosing spondylitis. In its sample, this clonotype was seen many times. This CDR3 is built from 17 residues. V was pared by 3 bases and J by 7 bases, with 10 bases of the junction left unmatched. The germline V gene encodes CDR1 MDHEN and CDR2 SYDVKM. TCRdb redid the calling of the 5' RACE reads with MiXCR, one entry per CDR3 protein. The data contain some 240,000 distinct CDR3 sequences, 15% to 20% of them singletons. The chain is built from TRBV28 and TRBJ2-1; 12 nucleotides align to TRBD2. The sample comprised blood, either unsorted or a sorted T cell fraction (not recorded which). This clonotype was sampled from a male donor with ankylosing spondylitis or in good health (not recorded which). The CDR3 spells CASSFRLAGGPMNEQFF. CDR3 bases: TGTGCCAGCAGTTTTCGGCTAGCGGGAGGGCCTATGAATGAGCAGTTCTTC.